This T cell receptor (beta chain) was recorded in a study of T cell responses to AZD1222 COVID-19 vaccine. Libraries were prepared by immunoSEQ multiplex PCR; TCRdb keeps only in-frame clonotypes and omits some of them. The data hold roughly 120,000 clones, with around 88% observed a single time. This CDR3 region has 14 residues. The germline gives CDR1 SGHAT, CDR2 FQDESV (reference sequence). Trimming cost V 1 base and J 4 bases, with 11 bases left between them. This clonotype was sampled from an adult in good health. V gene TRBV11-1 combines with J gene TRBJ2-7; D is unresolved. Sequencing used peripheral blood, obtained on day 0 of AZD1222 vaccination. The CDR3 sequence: CASSLDPVRYEQYF. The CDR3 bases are TGTGCCAGCAGCTTAGATCCGGTCAGGTACGAGCAGTACTTC.